The entry below describes one TCR beta chain. The clone's antigen remains unknown. Base-call qualities are not available, and no considerably larger clone is one nucleotide away. The source of the sample is a study of CD8+ T cells in alopecia areata (dated by TCRdb to about 2018). At the level of the whole study: Treated patients were enrolled in an open-label pilot trial of oral tofacitinib, 5 to 10 mg twice daily, for moderate-to-severe alopecia areata. TCRbeta CDR3 regions were amplified by immunoSEQ multiplex PCR using 35 Vbeta forward and 13 Jbeta reverse primers. Clonality in the scalp was compared among normal scalp (n=4), patchy alopecia areata scalp (n=8), and alopecia totalis/universalis scalp (n=8). Tofacitinib was administered for 6 to 18 months, and 6 months of follow-up off drug were then conducted to assess delayed response and recurrence. Scalp tissue and sorted CD4+ and CD8+ peripheral blood T cells from patchy and totalis/universalis alopecia areata patients and from healthy controls were covered by human TCRbeta sequencing. The study used high-throughput TCRbeta sequencing to examine T cell clonal expansion in alopecia areata, in both the C3H/HeJ mouse model and human patients. RNA was obtained with the PAXgene miRNA kit for fixed scalp, the miRNeasy kit for PBMCs, and the RNeasy kit for mouse skin. The SALT score, which quantifies the percentage of affected scalp surface area, was used to measure disease severity in treated patients. Biopsies were taken from tofacitinib-treated patients at baseline and at 4 and 24 weeks of treatment, and a later scalp biopsy was taken in several of the tofacitinib-treated patients.

Library method: the immunoSEQ multiplex PCR assay. RNA was extracted from all samples and reverse transcribed into cDNA as template for TCR sequencing. First-strand cDNA was synthesized with SuperScript III using a 2:1 mix of oligo-dT and random hexamers. Amplification bias was assessed with a synthetic immune receptor repertoire, and residual bias was removed computationally. The study's own analysis went as follows. Raw reads were preprocessed for error removal, and CDR3 was defined according to IMGT conventions as running from the conserved cysteine to phenylalanine. To get clonality, Shannon entropy was normalized by log2 of the number of productive unique TCRs and the result was subtracted from 1. Whether scalp clones were CD4 or CD8 was inferred by matching scalp TCRbeta sequences against CD4 and CD8 repertoires sorted from blood. TCRdb carries this immuneACCESS record with in-frame sequences only. Its versions omit some clonotypes, under half of them owing to an unresolved V gene in the studies checked, with the rest unexplained. The DNA gave D and trimming, while V, J and clone size come from that table. Across this sample there are some 200,000 clones, with under 75% seen only once. The ten largest clones capture 1.5% to 2% of the sample.

General conclusions and limits of the study: Unlike mouse skin, which is dominated by gammadelta T cells, normal human skin has resident alphabeta T cells that are also sequenced, and this complicates analysis of the scalp TCR repertoire. Because the treated cohort was small and had just a single nonresponder, larger studies are needed to establish links between baseline CD8+ expansion and response. TCR sequences shared between patients were less clear than in mice, possibly partly because of HLA diversity in the patient population. Tofacitinib significantly decreased scalp clonality and the number of expanded CD8+ clones among the top 100 scalp clones. Compared with normal scalp, lesional scalp had higher clonality and more expanded CD8+ clones, particularly in alopecia totalis/universalis, a pattern that suggests antigenic drive. During tofacitinib treatment, many expanded lesional clones stuck around in both scalp and blood, and this persistence may partly explain why relapse happens after treatment is stopped.

The time point label on this specimen signifies: less than five weeks on oral tofacitinib. Explained via the paper, the treatment or condition label denotes: oral pan-JAK inhibitor, 5-10 mg twice daily. Lesional scalp punch biopsies and peripheral blood were obtained from alopecia areata patients. PBMCs were separated by density centrifugation and stained for CD3, CD4 and CD8, after which CD4+ and CD8+ T cells were sorted on a FACSAria. Trimming at the junction amounts to 5 bases on V and 2 bases on J, and the germline ends lie 13 bases apart. CDR1 and CDR2 (LNHDA, SQIVND) derive from the germline V gene (reference sequence). From cysteine to phenylalanine, the CDR3 is 14 amino acids long. CDR3 DNA only is kept here, 42 bases in frame from base 1.

The sequenced sample was CD4+ T cells sorted from blood, obtained at week 4, from a patient treated with tofacitinib. The V gene is TRBV19 and the J gene is TRBJ2-7; the D element might be TRBD1 or TRBD2, as each aligns at 6 bases. The receptor was isolated from a human donor with alopecia areata. The CDR3: CASSGTGAAYEQYF. The sequenced DNA: TGTGCCAGTAGTGGGACGGGGGCGGCCTACGAGCAGTACTTC.